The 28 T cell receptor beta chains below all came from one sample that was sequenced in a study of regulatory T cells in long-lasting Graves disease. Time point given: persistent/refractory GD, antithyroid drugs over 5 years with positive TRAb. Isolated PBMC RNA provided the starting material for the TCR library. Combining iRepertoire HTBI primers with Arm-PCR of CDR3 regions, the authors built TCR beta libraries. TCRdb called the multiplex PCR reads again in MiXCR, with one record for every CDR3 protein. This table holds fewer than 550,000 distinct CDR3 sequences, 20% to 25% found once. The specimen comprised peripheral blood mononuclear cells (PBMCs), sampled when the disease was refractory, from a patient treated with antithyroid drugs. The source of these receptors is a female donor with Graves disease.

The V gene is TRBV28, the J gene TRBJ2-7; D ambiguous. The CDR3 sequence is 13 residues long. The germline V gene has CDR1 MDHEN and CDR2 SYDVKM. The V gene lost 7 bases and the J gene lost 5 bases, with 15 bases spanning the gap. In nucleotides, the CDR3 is TGTGCCAGCACCACGGGCAGCGTAAACGAGCAGTACTTC. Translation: CASTTGSVNEQYF.

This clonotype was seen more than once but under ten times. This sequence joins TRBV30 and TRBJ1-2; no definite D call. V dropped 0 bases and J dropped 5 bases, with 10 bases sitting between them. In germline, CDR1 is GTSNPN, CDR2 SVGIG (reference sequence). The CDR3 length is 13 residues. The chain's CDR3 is CAWSVADNYGYTF. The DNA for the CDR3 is TGTGCCTGGAGTGTGGCCGATAATTATGGCTACACCTTC. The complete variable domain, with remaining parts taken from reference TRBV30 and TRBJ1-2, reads SQTIHQWPATLVQPVGSPLSLECTVEGTSNPNLYWYRQAAGRGLQLLFYSVGIGQISSEVPQNLSASRPQDRQFILSSKKLLLSDSGFYLCAWSVADNYGYTFGSGTRLTVV.

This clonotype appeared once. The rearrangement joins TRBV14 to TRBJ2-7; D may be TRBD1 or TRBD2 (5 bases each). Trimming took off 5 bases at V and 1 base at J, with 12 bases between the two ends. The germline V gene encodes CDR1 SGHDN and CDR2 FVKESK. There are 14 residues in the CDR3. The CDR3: CASSWGKKSYEQYF. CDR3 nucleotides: TGTGCCAGCAGCTGGGGGAAGAAATCCTACGAGCAGTACTTC.

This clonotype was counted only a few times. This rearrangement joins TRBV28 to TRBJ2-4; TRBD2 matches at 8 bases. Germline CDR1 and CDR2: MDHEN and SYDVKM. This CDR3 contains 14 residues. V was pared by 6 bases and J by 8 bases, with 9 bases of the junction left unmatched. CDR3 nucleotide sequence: TGTGCCAGCAGCCTCGGGGGGGCTCGGGACATTCAGTACTTC. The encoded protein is CASSLGGARDIQYF.

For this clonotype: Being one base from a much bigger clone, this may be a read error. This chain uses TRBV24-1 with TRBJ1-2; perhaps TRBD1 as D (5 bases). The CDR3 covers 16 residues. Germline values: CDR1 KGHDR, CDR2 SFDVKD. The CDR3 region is CAASDPQTQGEGGYTF. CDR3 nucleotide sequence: TGTGCCGCCAGTGACCCACAGACGCAGGGAGAGGGCGGCTACACCTTC.

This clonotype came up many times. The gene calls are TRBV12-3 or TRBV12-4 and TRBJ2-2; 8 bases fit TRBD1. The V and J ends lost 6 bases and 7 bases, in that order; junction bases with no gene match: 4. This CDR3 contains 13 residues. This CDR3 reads CASRTGVDGELFF. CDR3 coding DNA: TGTGCCAGCAGGACAGGGGTGGACGGGGAGCTGTTTTTT.

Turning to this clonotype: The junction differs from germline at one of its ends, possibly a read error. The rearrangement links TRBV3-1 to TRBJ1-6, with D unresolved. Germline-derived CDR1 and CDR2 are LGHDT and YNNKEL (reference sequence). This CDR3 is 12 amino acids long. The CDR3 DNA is TGTGCCAGCAGCCAAGATCGTCCACCCCCCCACTTT. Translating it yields CASSQDRPPPHF.

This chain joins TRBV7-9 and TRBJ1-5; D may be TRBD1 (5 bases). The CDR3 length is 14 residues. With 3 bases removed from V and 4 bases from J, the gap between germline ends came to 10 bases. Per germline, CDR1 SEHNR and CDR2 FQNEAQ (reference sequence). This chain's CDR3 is CASSFGAANQPQHF. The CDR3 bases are TGTGCCAGCAGCTTCGGGGCAGCAAATCAGCCCCAGCATTTT.

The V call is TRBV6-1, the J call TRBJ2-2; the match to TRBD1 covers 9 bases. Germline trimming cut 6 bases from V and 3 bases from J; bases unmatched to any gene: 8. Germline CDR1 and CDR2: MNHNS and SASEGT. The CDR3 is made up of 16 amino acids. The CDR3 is CASSQPRTGDTGELFF. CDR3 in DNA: TGTGCCAGCAGCCAACCCCGGACAGGGGACACCGGGGAGCTGTTTTTT.

CDR3 residues: CASSYEGLKPEAFF. CDR3 sequence (DNA): TGTGCCAGCAGTTACGAGGGTTTGAAACCTGAAGCTTTCTTT. The chain joins TRBV6-2 or TRBV6-3 to TRBJ1-1, with D hard to call. The CDR3 totals 14 residues. V lost 2 bases, J lost 6 bases, and 13 bases lay in between. Germline CDR1 is MNHEY and CDR2 is SVGEGT.

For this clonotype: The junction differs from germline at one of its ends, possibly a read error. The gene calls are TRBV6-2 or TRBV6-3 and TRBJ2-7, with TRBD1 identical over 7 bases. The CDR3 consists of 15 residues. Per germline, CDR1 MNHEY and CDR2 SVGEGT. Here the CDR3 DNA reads TGTGCCGGCAGCGAGGGACAGCCGGGGCGCTACGAGCAGTACTTC. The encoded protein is CAGSEGQPGRYEQYF.

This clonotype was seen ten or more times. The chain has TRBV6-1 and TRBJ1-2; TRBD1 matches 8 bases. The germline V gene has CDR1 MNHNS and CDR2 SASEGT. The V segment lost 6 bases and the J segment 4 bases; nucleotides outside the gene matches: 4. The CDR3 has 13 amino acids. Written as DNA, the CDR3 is TGTGCCAGCAGAACAGGGGGGATCTATGGCTACACCTTC. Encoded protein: CASRTGGIYGYTF.

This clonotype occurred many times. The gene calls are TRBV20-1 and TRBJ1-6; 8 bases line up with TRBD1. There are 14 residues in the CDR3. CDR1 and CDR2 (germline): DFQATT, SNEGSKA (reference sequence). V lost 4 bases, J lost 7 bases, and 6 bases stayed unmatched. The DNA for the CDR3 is TGCAGTGCTACTCCGGACAGGGCGAATTCACCCCTCCACTTT. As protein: CSATPDRANSPLHF.

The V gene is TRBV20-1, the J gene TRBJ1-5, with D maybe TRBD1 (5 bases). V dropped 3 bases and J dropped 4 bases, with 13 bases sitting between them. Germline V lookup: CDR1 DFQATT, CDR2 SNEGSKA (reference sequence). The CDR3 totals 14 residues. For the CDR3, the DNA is TGCAGTGCTAGTGTGGGGGGTAGGAATCAGCCCCAGCATTTT. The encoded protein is CSASVGGRNQPQHF.

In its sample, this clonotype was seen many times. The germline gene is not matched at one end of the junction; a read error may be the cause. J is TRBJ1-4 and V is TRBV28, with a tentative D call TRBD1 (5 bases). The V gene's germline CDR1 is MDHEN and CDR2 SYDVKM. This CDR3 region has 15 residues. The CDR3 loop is CASSLWEGLVEKLFF. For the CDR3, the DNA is TGTGCCAGCAGTCTATGGGAGGGGCTGGTTGAAAAACTGTTTTTT.

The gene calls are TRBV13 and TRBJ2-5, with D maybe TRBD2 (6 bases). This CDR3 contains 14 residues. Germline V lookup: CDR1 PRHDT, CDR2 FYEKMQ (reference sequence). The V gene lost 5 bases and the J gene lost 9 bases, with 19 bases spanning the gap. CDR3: CASSPPGLSEAQYF. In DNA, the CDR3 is TGTGCCAGCAGCCCCCCGGGACTCTCGGAGGCCCAGTACTTC. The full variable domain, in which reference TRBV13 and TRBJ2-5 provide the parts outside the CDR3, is AAGVIQSPRHLIKEKRETATLKCYPIPRHDTVYWYQQGPGQDPQFLISFYEKMQSDKGSIPDRFSAQQFSDYHSELNMSSLELGDSALYFCASSPPGLSEAQYFGPGTRLLVL.

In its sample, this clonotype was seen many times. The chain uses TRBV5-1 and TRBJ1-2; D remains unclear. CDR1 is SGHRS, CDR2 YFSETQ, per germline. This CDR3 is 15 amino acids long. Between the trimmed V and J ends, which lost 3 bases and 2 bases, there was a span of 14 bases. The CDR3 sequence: CASSYSPGENYGYTF. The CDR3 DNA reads TGCGCCAGCAGCTACTCTCCCGGGGAAAACTATGGCTACACCTTC.

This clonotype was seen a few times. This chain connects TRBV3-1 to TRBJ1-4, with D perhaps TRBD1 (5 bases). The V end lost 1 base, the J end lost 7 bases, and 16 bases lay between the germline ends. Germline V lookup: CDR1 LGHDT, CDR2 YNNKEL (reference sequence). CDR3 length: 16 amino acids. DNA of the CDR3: TGTGCCAGCAGCCAAGCCTTGGAGGGGCTGGGTGAAAAACTGTTTTTT. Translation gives CASSQALEGLGEKLFF.

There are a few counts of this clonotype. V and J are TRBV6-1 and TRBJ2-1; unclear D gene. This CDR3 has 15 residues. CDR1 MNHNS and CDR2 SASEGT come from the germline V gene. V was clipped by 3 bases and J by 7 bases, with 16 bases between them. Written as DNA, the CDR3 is TGTGCCAGCAGTGAGTTGTATAAATCGAAAAATGAGCAGTTCTTC. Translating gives CASSELYKSKNEQFF.

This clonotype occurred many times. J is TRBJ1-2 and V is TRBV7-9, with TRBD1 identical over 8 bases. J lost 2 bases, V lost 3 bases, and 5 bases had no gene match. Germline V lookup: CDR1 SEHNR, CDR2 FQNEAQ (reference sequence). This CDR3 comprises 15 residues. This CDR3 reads CASSFHTGGNYGYTF. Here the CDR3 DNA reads TGTGCCAGCAGCTTCCATACAGGGGGAAACTATGGCTACACCTTC.

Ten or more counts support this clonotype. The CDR3 bases are TGTGCCAGCAGTGGAGTGCATCTCTATTGGCAGTACTTC. The encoded protein is CASSGVHLYWQYF. The rearrangement uses TRBV6-1 and TRBJ2-7; D is ambiguous. Germline V CDR1 and CDR2: MNHNS, SASEGT. The germline V and J ends were trimmed by 4 bases and 9 bases, with 16 bases remaining between them. This CDR3 is 13 amino acids long.

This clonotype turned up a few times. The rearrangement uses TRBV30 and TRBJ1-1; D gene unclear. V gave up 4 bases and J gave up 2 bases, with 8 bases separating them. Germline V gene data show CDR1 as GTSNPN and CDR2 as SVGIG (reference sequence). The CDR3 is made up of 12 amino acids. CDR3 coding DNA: TGTGCCTGGAATCTCGGAAACACTGAAGCTTTCTTT. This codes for CAWNLGNTEAFF.

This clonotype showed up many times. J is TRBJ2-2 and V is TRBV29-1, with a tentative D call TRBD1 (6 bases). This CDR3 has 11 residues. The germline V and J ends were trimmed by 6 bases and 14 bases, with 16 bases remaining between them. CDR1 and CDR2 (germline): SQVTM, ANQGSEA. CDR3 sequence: CSVDQSGGLFF. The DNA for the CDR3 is TGCAGCGTGGACCAGTCTGGGGGCCTGTTTTTT.

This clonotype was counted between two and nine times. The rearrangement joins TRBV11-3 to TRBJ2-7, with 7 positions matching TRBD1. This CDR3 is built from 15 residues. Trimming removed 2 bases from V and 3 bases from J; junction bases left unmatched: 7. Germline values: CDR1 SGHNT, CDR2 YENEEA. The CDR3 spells CASSLRSGTVYEQYF. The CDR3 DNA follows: TGTGCCAGCAGCTTACGTTCCGGGACAGTCTACGAGCAGTACTTC.

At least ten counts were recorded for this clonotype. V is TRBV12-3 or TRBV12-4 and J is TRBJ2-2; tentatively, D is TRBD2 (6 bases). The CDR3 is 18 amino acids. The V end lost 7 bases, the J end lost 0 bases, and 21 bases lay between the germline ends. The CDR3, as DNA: TGTGCCAGCACCCTACTGGGACTCCCACAACCGAACACCGGGGAGCTGTTTTTT. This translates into CASTLLGLPQPNTGELFF.

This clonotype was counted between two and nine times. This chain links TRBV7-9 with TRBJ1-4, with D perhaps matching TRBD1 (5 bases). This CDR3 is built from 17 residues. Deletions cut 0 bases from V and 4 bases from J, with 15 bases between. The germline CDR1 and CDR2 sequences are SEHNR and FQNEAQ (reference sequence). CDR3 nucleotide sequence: TGTGCCAGCAGCTTAGCCGGATCTCGGGGGAGTAATGAAAAACTGTTTTTT. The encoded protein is CASSLAGSRGSNEKLFF.

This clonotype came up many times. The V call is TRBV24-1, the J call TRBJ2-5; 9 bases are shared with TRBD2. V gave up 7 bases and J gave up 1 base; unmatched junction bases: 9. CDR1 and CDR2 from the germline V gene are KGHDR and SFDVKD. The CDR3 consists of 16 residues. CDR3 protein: CATSHVSGGRQETQYF. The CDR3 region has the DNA TGTGCCACCAGCCATGTTAGCGGGGGACGCCAAGAGACCCAGTACTTC.

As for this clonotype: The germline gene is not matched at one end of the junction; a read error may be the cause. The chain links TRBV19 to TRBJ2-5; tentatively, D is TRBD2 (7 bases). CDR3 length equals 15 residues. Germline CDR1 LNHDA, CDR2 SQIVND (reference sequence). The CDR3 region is CASSMGGQLQETPYF. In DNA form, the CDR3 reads TGTGCCAGTAGTATGGGGGGGCAGCTCCAAGAGACCCCGTACTTC.